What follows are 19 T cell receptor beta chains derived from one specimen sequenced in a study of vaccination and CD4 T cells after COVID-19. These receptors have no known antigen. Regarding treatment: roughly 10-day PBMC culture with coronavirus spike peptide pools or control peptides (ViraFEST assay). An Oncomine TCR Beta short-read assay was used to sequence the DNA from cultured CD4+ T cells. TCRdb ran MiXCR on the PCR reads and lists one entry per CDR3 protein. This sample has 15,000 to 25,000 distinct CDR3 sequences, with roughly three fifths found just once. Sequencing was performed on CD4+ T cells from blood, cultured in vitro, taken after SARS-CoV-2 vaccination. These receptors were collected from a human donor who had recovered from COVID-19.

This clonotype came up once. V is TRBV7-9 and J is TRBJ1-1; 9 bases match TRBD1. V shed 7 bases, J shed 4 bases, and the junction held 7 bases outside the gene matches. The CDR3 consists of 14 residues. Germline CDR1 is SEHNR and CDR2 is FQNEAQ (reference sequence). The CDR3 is CASNADRGFTEAFF. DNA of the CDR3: TGTGCCAGCAACGCTGACAGGGGGTTCACTGAAGCTTTCTTT.

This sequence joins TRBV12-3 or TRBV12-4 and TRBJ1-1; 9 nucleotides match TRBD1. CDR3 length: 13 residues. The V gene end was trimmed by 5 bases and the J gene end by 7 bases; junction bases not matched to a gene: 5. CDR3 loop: CASSPGQGIEAFF. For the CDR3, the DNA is TGTGCCAGCAGTCCGGGACAGGGTATTGAAGCTTTCTTT.

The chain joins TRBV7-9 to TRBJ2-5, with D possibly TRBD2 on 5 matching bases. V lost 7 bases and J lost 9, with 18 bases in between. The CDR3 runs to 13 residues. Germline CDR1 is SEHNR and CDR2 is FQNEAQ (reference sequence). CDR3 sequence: CASTWTGVASQYF. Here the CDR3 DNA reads TGTGCCAGCACCTGGACCGGCGTAGCGTCCCAGTACTTC.

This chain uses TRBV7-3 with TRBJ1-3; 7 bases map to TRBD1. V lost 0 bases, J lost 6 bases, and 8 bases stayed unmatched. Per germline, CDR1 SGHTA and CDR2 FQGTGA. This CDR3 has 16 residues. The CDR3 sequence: CASSLTLTGSENTIYF. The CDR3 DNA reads TGTGCCAGCAGCTTAACGCTGACAGGGAGTGAAAACACCATATATTTT.

The CDR3 region has the DNA TGTGCCAGCAGCTTAGTCGGAGGCAGGGGAAGCGAGCAGTACTTC. Translating it yields CASSLVGGRGSEQYF. This rearrangement joins TRBV7-2 to TRBJ2-7, with D perhaps TRBD1 (6 bases). V lost 1 base and J 6 bases, leaving 16 bases between the germline ends. Germline V gene sequence: CDR1 SGHTA, CDR2 FQGNSA. This CDR3 comprises 15 residues.

The DNA of the CDR3 is TGTGCCAGCAGCTTAAGGAGCTCCTACGAGCAGTACTTC. Translated: CASSLRSSYEQYF. This sequence joins TRBV11-3 and TRBJ2-7; no reliable D call. Germline V CDR1 and CDR2: SGHNT, YENEEA. Trimming took off 2 bases at V and 0 bases at J, with 5 bases between the two ends. The CDR3 consists of 13 residues.

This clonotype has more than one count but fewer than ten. CDR3 in DNA: TGTGCCAGCAGCTTAGAAACGGGAACCTATAGCAATCAGCCCCAGCATTTT. This encodes CASSLETGTYSNQPQHF. This chain connects TRBV7-9 to TRBJ1-5; D unresolved. Trimming took 1 base from V and 0 from J, leaving 13 bases between them. CDR3 length equals 17 residues. The V gene's germline CDR1 is SEHNR and CDR2 FQNEAQ (reference sequence).

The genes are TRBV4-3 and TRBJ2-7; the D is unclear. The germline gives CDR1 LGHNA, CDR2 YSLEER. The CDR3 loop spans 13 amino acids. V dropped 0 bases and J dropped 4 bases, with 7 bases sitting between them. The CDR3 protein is CASSQEVEYEQYF. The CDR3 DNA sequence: TGCGCCAGCAGCCAAGAGGTGGAATACGAGCAGTACTTC.

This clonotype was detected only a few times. The CDR3 sequence: CASSSNSLHGYTF. The CDR3 nucleotides read TGTGCCAGCAGTTCAAACAGCCTACATGGCTACACCTTC. The chain employs TRBV27 and TRBJ1-2; D unresolved. CDR1 is MNHEY, CDR2 SMNVEV, per germline (reference sequence). The CDR3 sequence is 13 residues long. V shed 4 bases and J shed 6 bases, with 12 bases lying between them.

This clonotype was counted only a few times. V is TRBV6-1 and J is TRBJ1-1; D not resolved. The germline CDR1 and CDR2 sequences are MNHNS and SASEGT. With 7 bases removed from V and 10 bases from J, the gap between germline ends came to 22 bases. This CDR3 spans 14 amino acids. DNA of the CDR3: TGTGCCAGCACTCTCAGCCCGGAGGGCTCGGGAGCTTTCTTT. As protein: CASTLSPEGSGAFF.

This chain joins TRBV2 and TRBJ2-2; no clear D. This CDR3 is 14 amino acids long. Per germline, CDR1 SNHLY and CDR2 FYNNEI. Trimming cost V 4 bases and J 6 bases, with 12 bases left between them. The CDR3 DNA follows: TGTGCCAGCAGTGCGTATCCGGAGTCCGGGGAGCTGTTTTTT. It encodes CASSAYPESGELFF.

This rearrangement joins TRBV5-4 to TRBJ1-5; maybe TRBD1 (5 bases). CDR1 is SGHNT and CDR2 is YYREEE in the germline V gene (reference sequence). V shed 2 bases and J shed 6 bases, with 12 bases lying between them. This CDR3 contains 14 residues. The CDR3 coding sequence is TGTGCCAGCAGCTTACAAGGGGAAGGTCAGCCCCAGCATTTT. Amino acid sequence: CASSLQGEGQPQHF.

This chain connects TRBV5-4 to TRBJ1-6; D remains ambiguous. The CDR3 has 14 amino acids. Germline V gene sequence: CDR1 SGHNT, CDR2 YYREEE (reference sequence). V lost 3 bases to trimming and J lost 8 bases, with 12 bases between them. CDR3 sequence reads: CASSYRISDSPLHF. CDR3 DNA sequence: TGTGCCAGCAGCTACCGGATTAGTGATTCACCCCTCCACTTT.

The CDR3 protein is CASSFDRTSGSGEQYF. CDR3 in DNA: TGTGCCAGCAGCTTTGATCGGACTAGCGGGAGTGGGGAGCAGTACTTC. The chain combines TRBV11-2 with TRBJ2-7, with 13 bases lining up with TRBD2. With 3 bases clipped from V and 7 bases from J, the junction kept 9 bases outside the gene matches. CDR1 and CDR2 from the germline V gene are SGHAT and FQNNGV. This CDR3 is 16 amino acids long.

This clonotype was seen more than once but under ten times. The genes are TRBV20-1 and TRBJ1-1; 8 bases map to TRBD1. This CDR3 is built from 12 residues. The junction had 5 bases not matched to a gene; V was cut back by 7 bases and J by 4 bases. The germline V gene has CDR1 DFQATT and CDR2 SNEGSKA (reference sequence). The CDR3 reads CSVRQGSTEAFF. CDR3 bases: TGCAGTGTTCGACAGGGGTCCACTGAAGCTTTCTTT.

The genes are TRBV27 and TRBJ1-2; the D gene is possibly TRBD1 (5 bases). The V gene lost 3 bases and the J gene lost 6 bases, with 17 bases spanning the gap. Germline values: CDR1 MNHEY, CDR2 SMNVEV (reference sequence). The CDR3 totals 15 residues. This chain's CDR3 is CASSFGAGWVDGYTF. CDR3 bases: TGTGCCAGCAGTTTCGGGGCAGGGTGGGTCGATGGCTACACCTTC.

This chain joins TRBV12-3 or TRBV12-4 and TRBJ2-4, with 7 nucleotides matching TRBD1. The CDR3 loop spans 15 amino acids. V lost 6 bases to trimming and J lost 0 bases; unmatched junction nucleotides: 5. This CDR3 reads CASSKNRGAKNIQYF. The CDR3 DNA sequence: TGTGCCAGCAGCAAGAACAGGGGAGCCAAAAACATTCAGTACTTC.

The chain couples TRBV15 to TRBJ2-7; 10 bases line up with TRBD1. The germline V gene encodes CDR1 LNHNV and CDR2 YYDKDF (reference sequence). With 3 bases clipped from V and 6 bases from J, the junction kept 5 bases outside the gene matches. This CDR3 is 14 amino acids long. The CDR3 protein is CATSRDRGSGEQYF. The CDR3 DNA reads TGTGCCACCAGCAGGGACAGGGGGTCCGGCGAGCAGTACTTC.

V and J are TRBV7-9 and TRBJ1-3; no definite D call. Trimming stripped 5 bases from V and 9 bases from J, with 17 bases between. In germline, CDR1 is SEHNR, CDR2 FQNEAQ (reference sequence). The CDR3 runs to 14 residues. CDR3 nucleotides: TGTGCCAGCAGCCTTGGTCCGTTATCTGGCACCATATATTTT. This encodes CASSLGPLSGTIYF.